A single sample is the source of the 18 T cell receptor beta chains below, sequenced in a study of vaccination effects on CD4 cells after COVID-19. Following an approximately eleven-day culture, CD4+ T cells were purified. These receptors are not linked to any known antigen. Only in-frame clones appear in the TCRdb table, and some are missing; sequencing was by immunoSEQ multiplex PCR. Here the sample spans 70,000 to 85,000 clones, approximately 80% being singletons. Sequenced material: CD4+ T cells from PBMCs cultured without peptide, taken before COVID-19 vaccination. The receptor source for this set is a human donor who received a COVID-19 vaccine.

This clone was picked up one time. The chain recombines TRBV11-3 with TRBJ1-6; D is unclear. In germline, CDR1 is SGHNT, CDR2 YENEEA. The CDR3 extends over 13 amino acids. Between the trimmed V and J ends, which lost 5 bases and 8 bases, there was a span of 10 bases. The CDR3 DNA sequence: TGTGCCAGCAGCCCTACGGTTGATTCACCCCTCCACTTT. The encoded protein is CASSPTVDSPLHF.

The gene calls are TRBV5-6 and TRBJ1-1, with D tentatively TRBD1 (6 bases). CDR1 SGHDT and CDR2 YYEEEE come from the germline V gene. The CDR3 length is 14 residues. V lost 1 base to trimming and J lost 4 bases, with 11 bases between them. The CDR3 DNA is TGTGCCAGCAGCTTGATCGGGGGCCCCACTGAAGCTTTCTTT. This encodes CASSLIGGPTEAFF.

The V and J genes are TRBV6-4 and TRBJ2-7; TRBD2 aligns across 11 bases. The CDR3 is 17 amino acids. The V and J ends lost 3 bases and 3 bases, in that order; junction bases with no gene match: 10. CDR1 and CDR2 (germline): MRHNA, SNTAGT. The CDR3 is CASSEPASSGGIYEQYV. CDR3 bases: TGTGCCAGCAGTGAGCCCGCCTCTAGCGGGGGGATCTACGAGCAGTACGTC.

This clone was detected only a few times. The chain links TRBV20-1 to TRBJ1-1; no definite D call. The CDR3 length is 11 residues. In germline, CDR1 is DFQATT, CDR2 SNEGSKA (reference sequence). The ends were cut back, 1 base at V and 1 base at J, with 1 base in the middle. Here the CDR3 DNA reads TGCAGTGCTAGAGCGAACACTGAAGCTTTCTTT. Protein sequence: CSARANTEAFF.

J is TRBJ1-4 and V is TRBV19; TRBD1 is a possible D gene (5 bases). With 8 bases removed from V and 5 bases from J, the gap between germline ends came to 24 bases. Germline CDR1 LNHDA, CDR2 SQIVND (reference sequence). The CDR3 totals 17 residues. CDR3 sequence reads: CASSSGPGDWANEKLFF. The CDR3 DNA reads as TGTGCCAGTTCCTCGGGACCCGGGGATTGGGCGAATGAAAAACTGTTTTTT. Full variable domain (rest looked up from reference TRBV19 and TRBJ1-4): DGGITQSPKYLFRKEGQNVTLSCEQNLNHDAMYWYRQDPGQGLRLIYYSQIVNDFQKGDIAEGYSVSREKKESFPLTVTSAQKNPTAFYLCASSSGPGDWANEKLFFGSGTQLSVL.

The chain recombines TRBV4-1 with TRBJ2-1; D is uncertain. The germline V gene has CDR1 MGHRA and CDR2 YSYEKL. With 0 bases removed from V and 6 bases from J, the gap between germline ends came to 18 bases. The CDR3 is 17 residues long. Written as DNA, the CDR3 is TGCGCCAGCAGCCAAGATAAACGTGAAATTCGGTCCAATGAGCAGTTCTTC. It is translated as CASSQDKREIRSNEQFF.

The chain links TRBV9 to TRBJ1-2; 10 bases map to TRBD1. This CDR3 spans 15 amino acids. The V gene end was trimmed by 6 bases and the J gene end by 2 bases; junction bases not matched to a gene: 7. Looked up from germline, CDR1 is SGDLS and CDR2 is YYNGEE. The CDR3 spells CASNSPGQGNYGYTF. The CDR3 coding sequence is TGTGCCAGCAACTCCCCGGGACAGGGGAACTATGGCTACACCTTC.

The chain uses TRBV11-2 and TRBJ1-1; a weak D match, TRBD1 (5 bases). Germline V CDR1 and CDR2: SGHAT, FQNNGV. V dropped 3 bases and J dropped 7 bases, with 15 bases sitting between them. The CDR3 loop spans 14 amino acids. In nucleotides, the CDR3 is TGTGCCAGCAGCTTCACAGGAGAGGGGCTTGAAGCTTTCTTT. Amino acid sequence: CASSFTGEGLEAFF.

This clone turned up a few times. This chain connects TRBV6-5 to TRBJ1-6; 7 bases match TRBD1. This CDR3 is built from 15 residues. The germline V gene encodes CDR1 MNHEY and CDR2 SVGAGI. V shed 6 bases and J 8 bases; nucleotides not matched to a gene: 10. Here the CDR3 reads CASRRKRQGYSPLHF. The CDR3 DNA is TGTGCCAGCAGACGGAAACGACAGGGCTATTCACCCCTCCACTTT.

This chain connects TRBV10-2 to TRBJ1-4; perhaps TRBD1 as D (5 bases). Germline lookup yields CDR1 WSHSY and CDR2 SAAADI. The CDR3 totals 14 residues. Trimming took off 5 bases at V and 6 bases at J, with 13 bases between the two ends. CDR3: CASSRRGRDEKLFF. CDR3 in DNA: TGCGCCAGCAGTCGCCGGGGGAGGGATGAAAAACTGTTTTTT.

The chain carries TRBV29-1 and TRBJ1-4; D is possibly TRBD1 (5 bases). CDR3 length: 15 amino acids. The germline V gene encodes CDR1 SQVTM and CDR2 ANQGSEA. V was shortened by 4 bases and J by 3 bases, with 15 bases between the two germline ends. The CDR3 coding sequence is TGCAGCGTTGGGATTTTAGGGGTTTCTAATGAAAAACTGTTTTTT. Translated, it gives CSVGILGVSNEKLFF.

This sequence joins TRBV15 and TRBJ1-1; 9 nucleotides line up with TRBD1. V lost 6 bases and J lost 1; bases outside the gene matches: 6. The germline V gene encodes CDR1 LNHNV and CDR2 YYDKDF (reference sequence). This CDR3 contains 15 residues. CDR3 coding DNA: TGTGCCACCAGAAGTCCGGGACAGGGGAACACTGAAGCTTTCTTT. This translates into CATRSPGQGNTEAFF. Supplemented by reference TRBV15 and TRBJ1-1, the full variable domain reads DAMVIQNPRYQVTQFGKPVTLSCSQTLNHNVMYWYQQKSSQAPKLLFHYYDKDFNNEADTPDNFQSRRPNTSFCFLDIRSPGLGDTAMYLCATRSPGQGNTEAFFGQGTRLTVV.

This chain uses TRBV5-1 with TRBJ2-5; D call uncertain. Germline V lookup: CDR1 SGHRS, CDR2 YFSETQ. V was trimmed by 0 bases and J by 2 bases, leaving 2 bases between them. The CDR3 has 12 residues. The CDR3 sequence: CASSLGQETQYF. Written as DNA, the CDR3 is TGCGCCAGCAGCTTGGGGCAAGAGACCCAGTACTTC.

The chain combines TRBV10-3 with TRBJ1-1; D may be TRBD1 (5 bases). The germline V and J ends were trimmed by 3 bases and 1 base, with 9 bases remaining between them. This CDR3 contains 14 residues. Germline-derived CDR1 and CDR2 are ENHRY and SYGVKD. CDR3 nucleotides: TGTGCCATCAGTGACCCTCAGGGGAACACTGAAGCTTTCTTT. Its protein is CAISDPQGNTEAFF.

The chain couples TRBV7-2 to TRBJ2-5; maybe TRBD2 (6 bases). The CDR3 sequence is 11 residues long. CDR1 and CDR2 from the germline V gene are SGHTA and FQGNSA. V lost 4 bases and J lost 7, with 7 bases in between. CDR3 amino acids: CASSSGGTQYF. CDR3 DNA: TGTGCCAGCAGCTCCGGGGGGACCCAGTACTTC.

This chain joins TRBV9 and TRBJ2-3, with TRBD2 matching 12 bases. Per germline, CDR1 SGDLS and CDR2 YYNGEE. The ends lost 3 bases at V and 4 bases at J; junction bases unmatched: 9. The CDR3 is 17 residues long. In nucleotides, the CDR3 is TGTGCCAGCAGCGCTAGCGGGGGGGCCGTGCTCGCAGATACGCAGTATTTT. It yields the protein CASSASGGAVLADTQYF. Combining the CDR3 with reference TRBV9 and TRBJ2-3 gives the whole variable domain DSGVTQTPKHLITATGQRVTLRCSPRSGDLSVYWYQQSLDQGLQFLIQYYNGEERAKGNILERFSAQQFPDLHSELNLSSLELGDSALYFCASSASGGAVLADTQYFGPGTRLTVL.

The rearrangement joins TRBV2 to TRBJ2-5; maybe TRBD1 (5 bases). Trimming took 3 bases from V and 5 from J, leaving 10 bases between them. Germline CDR1 SNHLY, CDR2 FYNNEI. There are 13 residues in the CDR3. The CDR3 region has the DNA TGTGCCAGCAGTGACAGGGTGGGGGAGACCCAGTACTTC. Amino acid sequence: CASSDRVGETQYF.

The gene calls are TRBV6-5 and TRBJ2-7, with TRBD2 matching 7 bases. Germline CDR1 and CDR2: MNHEY and SVGAGI. The CDR3 covers 15 residues. Trimming at V came to 2 bases and at J to 0 bases, leaving 4 bases not matched to a gene. CDR3 residues: CASSYRAGSSYEQYV. CDR3 nucleotide sequence: TGTGCCAGCAGTTACCGAGCGGGGAGCTCCTACGAGCAGTACGTC.